The 19 T cell receptor beta chains listed next were all sequenced from one sample in a study of STAT5B mutations in CD4+ large granular lymphocyte leukemia. The data were produced by immunoSEQ multiplex PCR, yet TCRdb's version contains in-frame clones alone and is incomplete. The sample has under 40,000 clones, nearly 80% seen once. The material sequenced was CD4+ T cells from blood buffy coats. These receptors came from a human donor in good health.

V is TRBV6-5 and J is TRBJ1-2, with TRBD1 as a possible D gene (6 bases). Looked up from germline, CDR1 is MNHEY and CDR2 is SVGAGI. The CDR3 runs to 15 residues. Deletions cut 7 bases from V and 3 bases from J, with 18 bases between. DNA of the CDR3: TGTGCCAGCACTCCGAGGCGGGACACCCACTATGGCTACACCTTC. Protein sequence: CASTPRRDTHYGYTF.

V and J are TRBV30 and TRBJ2-4; the D call may be TRBD1 or TRBD2 (5 bases each). Trimming left V 3 bases short and J 7 bases short, with 16 bases between. The CDR3 spans 14 residues. Per the germline V gene, CDR1 is GTSNPN and CDR2 is SVGIG (reference sequence). Written as DNA, the CDR3 is TGTGCCTGGAGGGACAACAGGAGAGGGAACATTCAGTACTTC. The encoded protein is CAWRDNRRGNIQYF.

The chain couples TRBV7-9 to TRBJ2-2; 11 bases are shared with TRBD1. The CDR3 is 16 residues long. CDR1 and CDR2 from the germline V gene are SEHNR and FQNEAQ (reference sequence). Germline trimming cut 10 bases from V and 4 bases from J; bases unmatched to any gene: 11. CDR3 DNA: TGTGCCACCAACAGGCCGGGGACAGGGGGCACCGGGGAGCTGTTTTTT. Protein sequence: CATNRPGTGGTGELFF.

The CDR3 DNA reads as TGTGCCAGCAGCGGGAGACGGCTGAGGGACAATGAGCAGTTCTTC. Translated, it gives CASSGRRLRDNEQFF. The rearrangement uses TRBV9 and TRBJ2-1; TRBD2 might be the D (5 bases). Germline V gene data show CDR1 as SGDLS and CDR2 as YYNGEE. The V gene lost 3 bases and the J gene lost 5 bases, with 15 bases spanning the gap. The CDR3 consists of 15 residues.

This sequence joins TRBV19 and TRBJ2-6; 9 nucleotides agree with TRBD1. From germline, CDR1 is LNHDA and CDR2 SQIVND (reference sequence). J lost 2 bases, V lost 5 bases, and 4 bases had no gene match. The CDR3 contains 16 residues. CDR3 nucleotides: TGTGCCAGTAGTGAACAGGGGGCAGCTGGGGCCAACGTCCTGACTTTC. Amino acid sequence: CASSEQGAAGANVLTF.

This clone was seen a few times. V usage is TRBV4-1 and J usage is TRBJ2-1, with TRBD2 matching 13 bases. The CDR3 totals 16 residues. In germline, CDR1 is MGHRA, CDR2 YSYEKL. Trimming took 2 bases from V and 8 from J; bases not matched to a gene: 6. The CDR3, as DNA: TGCGCCAGCAGCCAACCGACTAGCGGGAGGAGGCATGAGCAGTTCTTC. Translation: CASSQPTSGRRHEQFF.

This chain joins TRBV5-4 and TRBJ1-2, with TRBD1 as a possible D gene (6 bases). Trimming pared 3 bases from V and 3 bases from J, leaving 9 bases between. The CDR3 loop spans 13 amino acids. CDR1 is SGHNT, CDR2 YYREEE, per germline (reference sequence). CDR3 sequence: CASSSGTYYGYTF. In nucleotides, the CDR3 is TGTGCCAGCAGCTCCGGGACATACTATGGCTACACCTTC.

This clone has a handful of counts. The rearrangement joins TRBV19 to TRBJ2-7; no clear D. Germline CDR1 and CDR2: LNHDA and SQIVND (reference sequence). The CDR3 has 12 residues. Trimming removed 4 bases from V and 5 bases from J, with 9 bases in between. CDR3 sequence (DNA): TGTGCCAGTAGTAGTCCCTCGAACGAGCAGTACTTC. Encoded protein: CASSSPSNEQYF. Filled out from reference TRBV19 and TRBJ2-7, the complete variable domain reads DGGITQSPKYLFRKEGQNVTLSCEQNLNHDAMYWYRQDPGQGLRLIYYSQIVNDFQKGDIAEGYSVSREKKESFPLTVTSAQKNPTAFYLCASSSPSNEQYFGPGTRLTVT.

This chain joins TRBV10-1 and TRBJ2-7, with D perhaps assigned TRBD1 or TRBD2 (6 bases each). The CDR3 extends over 15 amino acids. V lost 0 bases and J 3 bases, leaving 12 bases between the germline ends. CDR1 WNHNN and CDR2 SYGVQD come from the germline V gene (reference sequence). CDR3 DNA: TGCGCCAGCAGTGAGTCCTCAGGAGGGGGCTACGAGCAGTACTTC. Protein sequence: CASSESSGGGYEQYF.

V and J are TRBV28 and TRBJ1-4, with TRBD1 as a possible D gene (6 bases). Between the trimmed V and J ends, which lost 6 bases and 7 bases, there was a span of 18 bases. The CDR3 consists of 15 residues. Germline CDR1 MDHEN, CDR2 SYDVKM. CDR3 sequence: CASSEGMGAGEKLFF. CDR3 coding DNA: TGTGCCAGCAGCGAAGGAATGGGGGCTGGTGAAAAACTGTTTTTT. Based on the CDR3 plus reference TRBV28 and TRBJ1-4, the full variable domain is DVKVTQSSRYLVKRTGEKVFLECVQDMDHENMFWYRQDPGLGLRLIYFSYDVKMKEKGDIPEGYSVSREKKERFSLILESASTNQTSMYLCASSEGMGAGEKLFFGSGTQLSVL.

This sequence joins TRBV19 and TRBJ1-5, with TRBD1 identical over 10 bases. With 4 bases clipped from V and 9 bases from J, the junction kept 6 bases outside the gene matches. This CDR3 region has 14 residues. Germline assignment: CDR1 LNHDA and CDR2 SQIVND (reference sequence). CDR3 loop: CASSRGTGVGPQHF. CDR3 DNA sequence: TGTGCCAGTAGTAGAGGGACAGGGGTAGGGCCCCAGCATTTT.

This clone came up a few times. This chain links TRBV7-2 with TRBJ1-1, with D tentatively TRBD1 (5 bases). Germline lookup yields CDR1 SGHTA and CDR2 FQGNSA. The CDR3 covers 14 residues. Trimming stripped 5 bases from V and 5 bases from J, with 15 bases between. The CDR3 bases are TGTGCCAGCAGCCCGTGGGGCGATCAGACTGAAGCTTTCTTT. It translates to CASSPWGDQTEAFF.

The chain recombines TRBV4-2 with TRBJ2-5, with TRBD1 matching 11 bases. The CDR3 totals 14 residues. Germline V gives CDR1 LGHNA, CDR2 YNFKEQ. Trimming took 3 bases from V and 5 from J; bases not matched to a gene: 2. CDR3 nucleotide sequence: TGTGCCAGCAGCCAGGACAGGGGGCCGGAGACCCAGTACTTC. It is translated as CASSQDRGPETQYF.

CDR3 sequence reads: CAAREVAGNTIYF. The CDR3 DNA reads TGTGCCGCCAGGGAAGTCGCTGGAAACACCATATATTTT. The J gene is TRBJ1-3, the V gene TRBV19; possible D gene TRBD1, 5 bases. From germline, CDR1 is LNHDA and CDR2 SQIVND (reference sequence). The CDR3 loop spans 13 amino acids. Trimming pared 11 bases from V and 2 bases from J, leaving 13 bases between.

This rearrangement joins TRBV18 to TRBJ1-2, with 7 bases aligning to TRBD1. This CDR3 spans 15 amino acids. The trim removed 5 bases at V and 2 bases at J, leaving 8 bases unmatched. Germline V gene sequence: CDR1 KGHSH, CDR2 LQKENI. CDR3 DNA: TGTGCCAGCTCAACTCAACAGGGGAAAAACTATGGCTACACCTTC. Protein: CASSTQQGKNYGYTF.

This rearrangement joins TRBV12-5 to TRBJ2-2, with D perhaps TRBD1 (5 bases). Germline V gives CDR1 LGHNT, CDR2 FRNRAP. Trimming cost V 0 bases and J 8 bases, with 13 bases left between them. The CDR3 is made up of 15 amino acids. The CDR3: CASGLVGQGSGELFF. In DNA, the CDR3 is TGTGCTAGTGGTTTGGTAGGGCAGGGATCAGGGGAGCTGTTTTTT.

The chain joins TRBV7-8 to TRBJ2-2; maybe TRBD2 (6 bases). The CDR3 covers 16 residues. The V gene lost 2 bases and the J gene lost 1 base, with 11 bases spanning the gap. In germline, CDR1 is SGHVS, CDR2 FQNEAQ. The CDR3, as DNA: TGTGCCAGCAGCTTACATCCGCGGGGGAACACCGGGGAGCTGTTTTTT. Amino acids: CASSLHPRGNTGELFF.

The chain combines TRBV6-1 with TRBJ1-3; D unresolved. Germline CDR1 is MNHNS and CDR2 is SASEGT. CDR3 length: 13 amino acids. The germline V and J ends were trimmed by 4 bases and 3 bases, with 7 bases remaining between them. The CDR3, as DNA: TGTGCCAGCAGTGTTGGGGATGGAAACACCATATATTTT. Residues: CASSVGDGNTIYF.

The chain carries TRBV6-1 and TRBJ1-4; D gene unclear. Trimming took off 4 bases at V and 4 bases at J, with 16 bases between the two ends. CDR1 is MNHNS, CDR2 SASEGT, per germline. The CDR3 has 16 amino acids. CDR3 DNA: TGTGCCAGCAGTGGAATTAACTTCGCGGTTAATGAAAAACTGTTTTTT. It translates to CASSGINFAVNEKLFF.